What follows is one T cell receptor (beta chain) and its context. This clone's antigen is unknown. There are no base qualities to consult, and no much larger clone falls within one base. TCRbeta CDR3 regions were amplified from genomic DNA using the immunoSEQ Assay, a bias-controlled multiplex PCR. Per the source publication's procedure: Nucleated cell counts per sample were estimated from amplification of reference gene primers within the assay. To quantify the absolute abundance of each unique TCRbeta CDR3 rearrangement, sequence reads were collapsed and filtered. For each sample, productive Simpson clonality was calculated as the square root of Simpson's diversity index over productive rearrangements. The source is immuneACCESS, and TCRdb retained only in-frame sequences with V and J called. Part of the clones is not carried over; for the studies checked, unresolved V genes explain less than half of this, and the remainder is unexplained. D and trimming come from the DNA, and the V and J calls and clone size come from that table. In all, the sample holds roughly 300,000 clones, and 85% to 90% of those were seen once. The biggest ten clones account for about 4% of the sample.

This specimen comes from a study of blood T cell repertoires in COVID-19 (dated by TCRdb to about 2020). In terms of the full investigation: Samples covering the acute and convalescent phases of COVID-19 were provided by collaborators in the United States, Italy and Spain. Subjects who had been exposed to COVID-19, were actively infected with it, or had recovered from it provided the deeply sampled blood TCRbeta repertoires that made up the dataset. Samples came from the ongoing ImmuneRACE study (first 160 participants) plus 1,254 subjects from 6 global collaborators. A de-identified subject ID, COVID-19 status, age in years and sex were almost always included in the sample metadata. The prospective study material was composed of cDNA or gDNA derived from T cells, B-cell-depleted T cells, or PBMCs. The repertoires were released in a freely available public database intended as a resource for research on the immune response to SARS-CoV-2. Where HLA class I and class II types were available, the types were taken from metadata supplied by the sample provider, not from assay-based typing. Results the study describes overall, beyond this receptor: The quantity of clinical and demographic metadata differed by source and by participant and was supplied without curation.

Participants in the prospective study were enrolled through a virtual design, were aged about 18 to 100 years, and lived in approximately 24 United States geographic areas. In the prospective study, participants were assigned to cohorts based on the clinical history participants reported in a screening survey and a study questionnaire. For ImmuneRACE Cohort 3, a participant was defined as recovered based on two consecutive negative NP/OP PCR tests, clearance by a healthcare professional, or resolution of symptoms. Mobile phlebotomists in the prospective study collected whole blood, serum and a nasopharyngeal or oropharyngeal swab from every participant. Participants in the prospective study had the option to provide additional blood draws and questionnaires over a roughly two-month period. Blood samples from the prospective study were shipped frozen or at room temperature prior to DNA extraction.

The germline V end is reduced by 5 bases and the J end by 10 bases; junction bases left unmatched: 1. Via the germline V gene, CDR1 is SNHLY and CDR2 FYNNEI. Its CDR3 holds 12 amino acids, cysteine through phenylalanine. CDR3 DNA only is kept here, 36 bases in frame from base 1. In this chain, TRBV2 is recombined with TRBJ2-1, with 11 bases aligning to TRBD2. This TCR was recovered from a man aged 25 to 40 who had recovered from COVID-19. Sequences were obtained from PBMCs or T cells enriched from blood (not recorded which). The CDR3 in this case is CASSTSGSEQFF. The DNA sequence follows: TGTGCCAGCAGTACTAGCGGGAGCGAGCAGTTCTTC.